This entry lists 20 T cell receptor beta chains sequenced from one sample in a study of circulating tumor DNA in untreated peripheral T-cell lymphoma. TCRdb's copy holds only in-frame clones and misses some; the assay was immunoSEQ multiplex PCR. The profile covers 5,000 to 7,000 clones, with about 60% appearing a single time and around 50% taken by the ten largest. The sample taken for sequencing was tumor tissue. The receptors were sampled from a human donor with peripheral T-cell lymphoma.

The chain links TRBV19 to TRBJ2-2; TRBD2 matches 8 bases. CDR1 is LNHDA, CDR2 SQIVND, per germline (reference sequence). V lost 4 bases, J lost 0 bases, and 10 bases stayed unmatched. The CDR3 has 18 amino acids. For the CDR3, the DNA is TGTGCCAGTAGTAAGCCGATTGGCGGGGGGTCGAACACCGGGGAGCTGTTTTTT. This sequence encodes CASSKPIGGGSNTGELFF.

V is TRBV6-8 and J is TRBJ2-5; 12 bases map to TRBD1. Per the germline V gene, CDR1 is MNHGY and CDR2 is SAAAGT. The CDR3 consists of 16 residues. Germline trimming cut 0 bases from V and 6 bases from J; bases unmatched to any gene: 5. The CDR3 region is CASSYSGTGGAKTQYF. The CDR3 DNA follows: TGTGCCAGCAGTTACTCCGGGACAGGGGGCGCGAAGACCCAGTACTTC.

The chain links TRBV10-3 to TRBJ2-7, with D unclear. The CDR3 sequence is 14 residues long. Germline assignment: CDR1 ENHRY and CDR2 SYGVKD. V lost 10 bases to trimming and J lost 7 bases, with 23 bases between them. CDR3 region: CASHPSQLHYEQYF. The CDR3 DNA reads as TGTGCCAGCCACCCCAGTCAATTACACTATGAGCAGTACTTC.

The chain joins TRBV29-1 to TRBJ2-3, with 7 bases that match TRBD1. The CDR3 contains 12 residues. Germline V CDR1 and CDR2: SQVTM, ANQGSEA. The ends lost 7 bases at V and 8 bases at J; junction bases unmatched: 9. The CDR3 nucleotides read TGCAGCGGCAGGGCAGGGGGTGGTACGCAGTATTTT. Its protein is CSGRAGGGTQYF.

CDR3 loop: CASSPRVNEKLFF. CDR3 sequence (DNA): TGTGCCAGCAGTCCTAGAGTTAATGAAAAACTGTTTTTT. This rearrangement joins TRBV6-8 to TRBJ1-4; D not certain. The V gene lost 5 bases and the J gene lost 4 bases, with 8 bases spanning the gap. The CDR3 runs 13 residues. Germline V gene data show CDR1 as MNHGY and CDR2 as SAAAGT.

The V call is TRBV6-8, the J call TRBJ1-5; D is undetermined. V lost 5 bases to trimming and J lost 0 bases, with 5 bases between them. Per germline, CDR1 MNHGY and CDR2 SAAAGT. The CDR3 sequence is 13 residues long. This chain's CDR3 is CASSGDSNQPQHF. CDR3 nucleotide sequence: TGTGCCAGCAGTGGCGATAGCAATCAGCCCCAGCATTTT.

The V gene is TRBV28, the J gene TRBJ2-7; TRBD1 matches 8 bases. The germline CDR1 and CDR2 sequences are MDHEN and SYDVKM. The V gene end was trimmed by 3 bases and the J gene end by 2 bases; junction bases not matched to a gene: 3. The CDR3 totals 14 residues. The CDR3 DNA sequence: TGTGCCAGCAGTTTCGGGGGACAGGCCTACGAGCAGTACTTC. Amino acids: CASSFGGQAYEQYF.

The chain carries TRBV19 and TRBJ1-5; TRBD1 is a possible D gene (5 bases). The CDR3 is 13 amino acids. Trimming pared 3 bases from V and 7 bases from J, leaving 10 bases between. In germline, CDR1 is LNHDA, CDR2 SQIVND (reference sequence). CDR3 loop: CASSIGRDQPQHF. For the CDR3, the DNA is TGTGCCAGTAGTATCGGCAGGGACCAGCCCCAGCATTTT.

This clone showed up just a few times. The chain is built from TRBV7-6 and TRBJ2-7, with D tentatively TRBD1 (6 bases). Germline assignment: CDR1 SGHVS and CDR2 FNYEAQ. The CDR3 spans 16 residues. V shed 4 bases and J shed 1 base, with 17 bases lying between them. DNA of the CDR3: TGTGCCAGCAGCTACCGAGGGGGAGAGACGTCCTACGAGCAGTACTTC. This gives the protein CASSYRGGETSYEQYF.

J is TRBJ2-7 and V is TRBV1; the table's D call TRBD1 went unverified against the DNA. TRBV1 is a pseudogene segment. CDR3 length equals 15 residues. CDR3 residues: CASSQVWQGSYEQYF. CDR3 bases: TGCGCCAGCAGCCAAGTGTGGCAGGGGTCCTACGAGCAGTACTTC.

The rearrangement joins TRBV10-2 to TRBJ2-7; the match to TRBD2 covers 9 bases. J gave up 2 bases and V 8 bases, and 10 bases lay outside the gene matches. CDR3 length: 15 residues. In germline, CDR1 is WSHSY, CDR2 SAAADI. The CDR3 coding sequence is TGCGCCAGCCACCGCTTGGCGGGAGGGCCCTACGAGCAGTACTTC. Translation: CASHRLAGGPYEQYF.

The V gene is TRBV12-5, the J gene TRBJ2-7, with D possibly being TRBD1 (5 bases). The CDR3 loop spans 13 amino acids. CDR1 LGHNT and CDR2 FRNRAP come from the germline V gene. CDR3 residues: CASWWGGSYEQYF. CDR3 DNA sequence: TGTGCCAGCTGGTGGGGCGGCTCCTACGAGCAGTACTTC.

The chain joins TRBV5-1 to TRBJ2-2; D perhaps matches TRBD2 (5 bases). The ends were cut back, 1 base at V and 3 bases at J, with 13 bases in the middle. CDR1 and CDR2 (germline): SGHRS, YFSETQ. The CDR3 sequence is 16 residues long. The CDR3 sequence is CASSLSGGVDTGELFF. As DNA, the CDR3 is TGCGCCAGCAGCTTGTCAGGAGGCGTCGACACCGGGGAGCTGTTTTTT.

The rearrangement uses TRBV19 and TRBJ2-1; TRBD2 agrees at 9 bases. There are 14 residues in the CDR3. Unmatched junction bases numbered 4, after V lost 3 bases and J lost 7 bases. Germline CDR1 reads LNHDA; CDR2 reads SQIVND (reference sequence). The DNA for the CDR3 is TGTGCCAGTAGTATTAGCGGGAGAGGAAATGAGCAGTTCTTC. This gives the protein CASSISGRGNEQFF.

The chain combines TRBV6-7 with TRBJ2-5; weak D call: TRBD1 (6 bases). TRBV6-7 is an open reading frame whose function is uncertain. The V and J ends lost 1 base and 4 bases respectively, with 13 bases between them. The CDR3 is 15 amino acids. Written as DNA, the CDR3 is TGTGCCAGCAGTTACTTCGGACAGCCGGGAGAGACCCAGTACTTC. Translation: CASSYFGQPGETQYF.

J is TRBJ2-2 and V is TRBV15; 8 bases map to TRBD1. CDR1 LNHNV and CDR2 YYDKDF come from the germline V gene (reference sequence). The CDR3 has 14 residues. V trimming: 5 bases; J trimming: 5 bases; junction bases outside the gene matches: 4. CDR3 loop: CATSRQGRTGELFF. Written as DNA, the CDR3 is TGTGCCACCAGCCGACAGGGGAGAACCGGGGAGCTGTTTTTT.

This clone was seen a few times. The rearrangement uses TRBV16 and TRBJ1-6; 10 nucleotides agree with TRBD1. Germline-derived CDR1 and CDR2 are KGHSY and FQNENV. J gave up 1 base and V 0 bases, and 6 bases lay outside the gene matches. This CDR3 has 19 amino acids. The CDR3 nucleotides are TGTGCCAGCAGCCAATCGGGACAGGGGAAGGGTTCCTATAATTCACCCCTCCACTTT. Translating it yields CASSQSGQGKGSYNSPLHF.

The gene calls are TRBV5-4 and TRBJ2-2, with D perhaps matching TRBD2 (5 bases). CDR3 length: 13 amino acids. Trimming shortened V by 2 bases and J by 8 bases, and 10 bases separated the two germline ends. Germline values: CDR1 SGHNT, CDR2 YYREEE (reference sequence). This CDR3 reads CASSLLVGGELFF. The CDR3 nucleotides are TGTGCCAGCAGCTTACTAGTTGGTGGGGAGCTGTTTTTT.

In this sample, this clone turned up a few times. The chain uses TRBV11-3 and TRBJ1-1; D is ambiguous. Trimming removed 3 bases from V and 6 bases from J, with 14 bases in between. This CDR3 is built from 14 residues. CDR1 SGHNT and CDR2 YENEEA come from the germline V gene. The CDR3 DNA sequence: TGTGCCAGCAGCTTTCGGTCAAAGTATGCTGAAGCTTTCTTT. This codes for CASSFRSKYAEAFF.

This clone was found once. This chain joins TRBV11-3 and TRBJ2-2; 10 nucleotides align to TRBD1. The V gene end was trimmed by 5 bases and the J gene end by 6 bases; junction bases not matched to a gene: 6. This CDR3 spans 15 amino acids. Germline CDR1 reads SGHNT; CDR2 reads YENEEA. The CDR3 sequence: CASSLDRGKAGELFF. CDR3 bases: TGTGCCAGCAGCCTGGACAGGGGGAAGGCCGGGGAGCTGTTTTTT.